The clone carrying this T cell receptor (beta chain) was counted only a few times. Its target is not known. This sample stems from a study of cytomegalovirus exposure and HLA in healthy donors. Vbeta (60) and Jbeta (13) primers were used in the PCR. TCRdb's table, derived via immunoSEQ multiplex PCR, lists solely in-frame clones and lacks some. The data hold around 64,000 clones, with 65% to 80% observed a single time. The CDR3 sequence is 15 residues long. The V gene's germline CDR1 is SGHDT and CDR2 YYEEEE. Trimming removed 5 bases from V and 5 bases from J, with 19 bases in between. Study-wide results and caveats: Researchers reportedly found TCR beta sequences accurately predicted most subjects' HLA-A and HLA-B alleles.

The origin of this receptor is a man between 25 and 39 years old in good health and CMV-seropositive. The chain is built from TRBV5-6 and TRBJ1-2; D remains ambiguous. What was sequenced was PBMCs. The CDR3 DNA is TGTGCCAGCAGGGGGAGAGGGTCCCGTTGGTATGGCTACACCTTC. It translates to CASRGRGSRWYGYTF.